The 32 T cell receptor beta chains below were found in one sample sequenced in a study of cytomegalovirus exposure and HLA in healthy donors. PCR used 60 Vbeta primers and 13 Jbeta primers. Assay: immunoSEQ multiplex PCR; the TCRdb copy retains only in-frame clones and omits some. The sample holds approximately 100,000 clones, 60% to 80% seen once. The sequenced material came from PBMCs. The receptors come from a female donor in good health and CMV-seronegative.

The chain recombines TRBV19 with TRBJ1-1, with TRBD1 matching 7 bases. The CDR3 is 15 amino acids. The ends lost 6 bases at V and 1 base at J; junction bases unmatched: 8. Germline V gene sequence: CDR1 LNHDA, CDR2 SQIVND (reference sequence). CDR3 amino acids: CASRLDRAPNTEAFF. The CDR3, as DNA: TGTGCCAGTAGGCTTGACAGGGCCCCGAACACTGAAGCTTTCTTT.

CDR3 DNA sequence: TGTGCCAGCTTTTATCGGAGCACAGATACGCAGTATTTT. It yields the protein CASFYRSTDTQYF. The chain combines TRBV11-2 with TRBJ2-3; D is unclear. V was trimmed by 8 bases and J by 0 bases, leaving 9 bases between them. The CDR3 length is 13 residues. In germline, CDR1 is SGHAT, CDR2 FQNNGV.

This clone was observed a few times. V is TRBV5-1 and J is TRBJ1-1, with TRBD1 as a possible D gene (5 bases). The CDR3 extends over 14 amino acids. Trimming removed 1 base from V and 5 bases from J, with 12 bases in between. Germline CDR1 SGHRS, CDR2 YFSETQ. This chain's CDR3 is CASSLPGQRTEAFF. CDR3 DNA: TGCGCCAGCAGCTTGCCAGGGCAGAGGACTGAAGCTTTCTTT.

The genes are TRBV28 and TRBJ2-7, with 10 bases matching TRBD2. CDR1 MDHEN and CDR2 SYDVKM come from the germline V gene. The CDR3 extends over 13 amino acids. The V segment lost 11 bases and the J segment 2 bases; nucleotides outside the gene matches: 6. CDR3 sequence: CASRSGGTYEQYF. The CDR3 DNA sequence: TGTGCCTCCCGTAGCGGGGGGACCTACGAGCAGTACTTC.

The gene calls are TRBV19 and TRBJ1-1; 7 bases line up with TRBD1. This CDR3 contains 13 residues. CDR1 and CDR2 from the germline V gene are LNHDA and SQIVND (reference sequence). The trim removed 3 bases at V and 4 bases at J, leaving 2 bases unmatched. The CDR3 reads CASSIDRATEAFF. CDR3 DNA sequence: TGTGCCAGTAGTATCGACAGGGCCACTGAAGCTTTCTTT.

This clone occurred a few times. The chain joins TRBV5-5 to TRBJ2-7, with D maybe TRBD1 (5 bases). Germline V gene data show CDR1 as SGHKS and CDR2 as YYEKEE (reference sequence). There are 13 residues in the CDR3. Trimming left V 3 bases short and J 2 bases short, with 9 bases between. This chain's CDR3 is CASSSMGPYEQYF. The CDR3 coding sequence is TGTGCCAGCAGCTCCATGGGGCCCTACGAGCAGTACTTC.

The chain uses TRBV2 and TRBJ2-7, with a weak D call TRBD1 (6 bases). CDR1 and CDR2 from the germline V gene are SNHLY and FYNNEI. The V gene lost 8 bases and the J gene lost 4 bases, with 18 bases spanning the gap. The CDR3 has 14 amino acids. CDR3 amino acids: CASRTYRVSYEQYF. The CDR3 DNA sequence: TGTGCCAGCCGTACCTACAGGGTCTCGTACGAGCAGTACTTC.

The chain recombines TRBV7-2 with TRBJ2-1, with D perhaps matching TRBD1 (5 bases). With 1 base removed from V and 8 bases from J, the gap between germline ends came to 9 bases. Germline V gene lookup returns CDR1 SGHTA and CDR2 FQGNSA. CDR3 size: 13 residues. In DNA, the CDR3 is TGTGCCAGCAGCTTAGTAAGGGGCCATGAGCAGTTCTTC. As protein: CASSLVRGHEQFF.

This clone appeared a single time. The rearrangement uses TRBV6-5 and TRBJ2-7; 7 nucleotides match TRBD2. Germline V gene sequence: CDR1 MNHEY, CDR2 SVGAGI. The V segment lost 6 bases and the J segment 3 bases; nucleotides outside the gene matches: 8. The CDR3 contains 14 residues. Here the CDR3 DNA reads TGTGCCAGCAGCACCGCCGGGACTATCTACGAGCAGTACTTC. Amino acids: CASSTAGTIYEQYF.

The chain is built from TRBV19 and TRBJ1-1; 7 bases are shared with TRBD1. Germline CDR1 is LNHDA and CDR2 is SQIVND (reference sequence). V shed 5 bases and J 1 base; nucleotides not matched to a gene: 7. The CDR3 is 15 residues long. CDR3: CASSVTGQRNTEAFF. CDR3 sequence (DNA): TGTGCCAGTAGTGTGACGGGACAGCGGAACACTGAAGCTTTCTTT. Looking up the rest from reference TRBV19 and TRBJ1-1 gives the full variable domain: DGGITQSPKYLFRKEGQNVTLSCEQNLNHDAMYWYRQDPGQGLRLIYYSQIVNDFQKGDIAEGYSVSREKKESFPLTVTSAQKNPTAFYLCASSVTGQRNTEAFFGQGTRLTVV.

J is TRBJ1-1 and V is TRBV19; perhaps TRBD1 as D (5 bases). The V gene's germline CDR1 is LNHDA and CDR2 SQIVND (reference sequence). The CDR3 loop spans 14 amino acids. Between the trimmed V and J ends, which lost 5 bases and 4 bases, there was a span of 14 bases. In DNA form, the CDR3 reads TGTGCCAGTAGTCGGGGGAACCCGGGCACTGAAGCTTTCTTT. Protein sequence: CASSRGNPGTEAFF.

This clone was detected a few times. The rearrangement links TRBV5-1 to TRBJ2-5, with a possible D match to TRBD2 (5 bases). The V end lost 4 bases, the J end lost 5 bases, and 9 bases lay between the germline ends. Germline V CDR1 and CDR2: SGHRS, YFSETQ. The CDR3 loop spans 12 amino acids. CDR3 sequence: CASSPRGETQYF. DNA of the CDR3: TGCGCCAGCAGCCCTAGAGGGGAGACCCAGTACTTC.

The chain recombines TRBV7-8 with TRBJ2-1; D gene uncertain. Germline lookup yields CDR1 SGHVS and CDR2 FQNEAQ. The V and J ends lost 2 bases and 3 bases respectively, with 14 bases between them. The CDR3 has 16 amino acids. The CDR3: CASSLIRDTYYNEQFF. As DNA, the CDR3 is TGTGCCAGCAGCTTAATCCGTGACACCTACTACAATGAGCAGTTCTTC.

The chain carries TRBV7-3 and TRBJ2-5, with 8 bases fitting TRBD2. Losses at the gene ends were 2 bases for V and 5 bases for J; bases not matched to a gene: 7. Germline lookup yields CDR1 SGHTA and CDR2 FQGTGA. This CDR3 spans 15 amino acids. The CDR3 here is CASSLAGGPGETQYF. For the CDR3, the DNA is TGTGCCAGCAGCTTAGCGGGGGGCCCGGGGGAGACCCAGTACTTC.

This clone was counted a few times. The chain has TRBV6-6 and TRBJ1-1; no firm D call. The CDR3 is 12 residues long. The germline gives CDR1 MNHNY, CDR2 SVGAGI (reference sequence). Trimming shortened V by 5 bases and J by 6 bases, and 10 bases separated the two germline ends. CDR3 bases: TGTGCCAGCAGTACCCGCGGGTCTGAAGCTTTCTTT. As protein: CASSTRGSEAFF.

This chain uses TRBV19 with TRBJ1-5, with D hard to call. Looked up from germline, CDR1 is LNHDA and CDR2 is SQIVND (reference sequence). The CDR3 totals 16 residues. The V end was cut by 1 base, the J end by 5 bases, with 15 bases between. The DNA of the CDR3 is TGTGCCAGTAGTATAGCAGCCGGGAGCTCTTATCAGCCCCAGCATTTT. Its translation: CASSIAAGSSYQPQHF.

J is TRBJ2-5 and V is TRBV29-1; 15 nucleotides match TRBD2. The DNA matches TRBJ2-7 better at its end, which makes the J call doubtful. This CDR3 is 13 amino acids long. The germline CDR1 and CDR2 sequences are SQVTM and ANQGSEA. CDR3 region: CSVGTSGRNEQYF. DNA of the CDR3: TGCAGCGTGGGGACTAGCGGGAGGAACGAGCAGTACTTC.

The chain is built from TRBV28 and TRBJ1-1; weak D call: TRBD1 (5 bases). Per the germline V gene, CDR1 is MDHEN and CDR2 is SYDVKM. The V end was cut by 5 bases, the J end by 11 bases, with 12 bases between. The CDR3 length is 11 residues. The CDR3 DNA reads TGTGCCAGCAGTCCAGGGATTCTGGCTTTCTTT. Its translation is CASSPGILAFF.

The chain joins TRBV6-5 to TRBJ1-4; D not certain. V lost 4 bases to trimming and J lost 4 bases, with 10 bases between them. The CDR3 is made up of 14 amino acids. The germline gives CDR1 MNHEY, CDR2 SVGAGI. The CDR3 spells CASSLSQLNEKLFF. CDR3 coding DNA: TGTGCCAGCAGTTTGAGTCAACTTAATGAAAAACTGTTTTTT.

V gene TRBV6-6 combines with J gene TRBJ1-1, with unresolved D. The CDR3 sequence is 13 residues long. The V end lost 2 bases, the J end lost 5 bases, and 9 bases lay between the germline ends. Germline-derived CDR1 and CDR2 are MNHNY and SVGAGI (reference sequence). The CDR3 DNA follows: TGTGCCAGCAGTTACGGCGTCAGGACTGAAGCTTTCTTT. Translation: CASSYGVRTEAFF.

The chain couples TRBV27 to TRBJ2-3; a possible D gene is TRBD2 (7 bases). CDR1 and CDR2 (germline): MNHEY, SMNVEV (reference sequence). Trimming shortened V by 6 bases and J by 8 bases, and 18 bases separated the two germline ends. The CDR3 is made up of 14 amino acids. CDR3 coding DNA: TGTGCCAGCAGATTGTTAGGGGAGGGGGGTACGCAGTATTTT. This codes for CASRLLGEGGTQYF.

In this sample, this clone turned up once. This chain links TRBV5-1 with TRBJ1-4, with 9 positions matching TRBD1. With 3 bases clipped from V and 7 bases from J, the junction kept 7 bases outside the gene matches. Germline CDR1 and CDR2: SGHRS and YFSETQ. CDR3 size: 15 residues. CDR3 amino acids: CASSSRTGVREKLFF. The CDR3 coding sequence is TGCGCCAGCAGCTCGCGGACAGGGGTTCGTGAAAAACTGTTTTTT.

The chain uses TRBV5-4 and TRBJ2-1; 8 bases match TRBD2. The germline V gene has CDR1 SGHNT and CDR2 YYREEE (reference sequence). Germline trimming cut 4 bases from V and 14 bases from J; bases unmatched to any gene: 8. There are 12 residues in the CDR3. The CDR3 reads CASSSAGTRKFF. The CDR3 bases are TGTGCCAGCAGCAGTGCCGGGACTAGGAAGTTCTTC.

V usage is TRBV18 and J usage is TRBJ2-2; D may be TRBD2 (7 bases). CDR1 is KGHSH, CDR2 LQKENI, per germline. Trimming cost V 3 bases and J 6 bases, with 11 bases left between them. CDR3 length equals 14 residues. The DNA of the CDR3 is TGTGCCAGCTCACCGGCGGGGGCGCCCGGGGAGCTGTTTTTT. This codes for CASSPAGAPGELFF.

This clone was seen only a few times. V usage is TRBV19 and J usage is TRBJ2-5; 12 bases fit TRBD2. J gave up 2 bases and V 6 bases, and 10 bases lay outside the gene matches. Germline CDR1 reads LNHDA; CDR2 reads SQIVND (reference sequence). This CDR3 region has 17 residues. The CDR3 bases are TGTGCCAGTAGCCCTGGGGGGACTAGCGGGCGTCAAGAGACCCAGTACTTC. This translates into CASSPGGTSGRQETQYF.

This clone has only one observation. The chain links TRBV7-2 to TRBJ2-1, with TRBD2 identical over 9 bases. The junction had 12 bases not matched to a gene; V was cut back by 5 bases and J by 4 bases. Germline values: CDR1 SGHTA, CDR2 FQGNSA. CDR3 length: 17 residues. CDR3 nucleotide sequence: TGTGCCAGCAGCCCTCAACCGGCGGGAGGGGTTTACAATGAGCAGTTCTTC. It encodes CASSPQPAGGVYNEQFF.

The CDR3 DNA reads TGTGCCTGGAGCGCGGTTAACTATGGCTACACCTTC. It is translated as CAWSAVNYGYTF. V and J are TRBV30 and TRBJ1-2; no reliable D call. CDR3 length: 12 amino acids. With 3 bases removed from V and 1 base from J, the gap between germline ends came to 6 bases. Germline assignment: CDR1 GTSNPN and CDR2 SVGIG (reference sequence).

DNA for the CDR3: TGCGCCAGCAGTGGCGCCCACAGGGGCGATGGGAACACCGGGGAGCTGTTTTTT. Its translation: CASSGAHRGDGNTGELFF. The chain recombines TRBV5-1 with TRBJ2-2, with 7 bases that match TRBD1. The V gene's germline CDR1 is SGHRS and CDR2 YFSETQ. This CDR3 contains 18 residues. Trimming cost V 5 bases and J 1 base; bases outside gene matches: 14. Complete variable domain (other parts from reference TRBV5-1 and TRBJ2-2): KAGVTQTPRYLIKTRGQQVTLSCSPISGHRSVSWYQQTPGQGLQFLFEYFSETQRNKGNFPGRFSGRQFSNSRSEMNVSTLELGDSALYLCASSGAHRGDGNTGELFFGEGSRLTVL.

The V call is TRBV15, the J call TRBJ2-5; 9 bases are a match to TRBD2. Trimming took 1 base from V and 1 from J; bases not matched to a gene: 7. From germline, CDR1 is LNHNV and CDR2 YYDKDF (reference sequence). This CDR3 contains 17 residues. DNA of the CDR3: TGTGCCACCAGCAGAGTGAGCGGGAGGAGAGGCCAAGAGACCCAGTACTTC. It translates to CATSRVSGRRGQETQYF.

The chain has TRBV20-1 and TRBJ2-1; no firm D call. CDR3 length: 10 amino acids. Looked up from germline, CDR1 is DFQATT and CDR2 is SNEGSKA (reference sequence). V lost 4 bases and J 4 bases, leaving 2 bases between the germline ends. CDR3 nucleotides: TGCAGTGCTACTTACAATGAGCAGTTCTTC. Protein product: CSATYNEQFF.

The chain recombines TRBV4-1 with TRBJ2-1, with TRBD1 matching 7 bases. CDR3 length: 13 residues. Germline V gene sequence: CDR1 MGHRA, CDR2 YSYEKL. After removal of 4 bases from V and 6 bases from J, the junction contained 3 bases not matched to a gene. CDR3 DNA sequence: TGCGCCAGCAGCCCGAACAGGGGCAATGAGCAGTTCTTC. Translation gives CASSPNRGNEQFF.

The V gene is TRBV30, the J gene TRBJ1-4, with D perhaps TRBD1 (5 bases). Germline CDR1 and CDR2: GTSNPN and SVGIG (reference sequence). V shed 1 base and J shed 8 bases, with 11 bases lying between them. The CDR3 runs 13 residues. The CDR3 coding sequence is TGTGCCTGGAGTGAAGGGGTGGGGGAAAAACTGTTTTTT. Amino acid sequence: CAWSEGVGEKLFF.